This T cell receptor beta chain was retrieved from a study of T cells expressing NK-cell markers. Study-wide points: One observes that, in a handful of donors, these clonotypes were also the leading ones within the CD3+CD56-NKG2C+ fraction.

The V gene's germline CDR1 is SGHRS and CDR2 YFSETQ. The CDR3 length is 17 residues. About this clonotype: Antigen: not known.

In generating TCR beta cDNA, 5'RACE template switching with UMIs was used. TCRdb re-called the 5' RACE reads and gives one entry per CDR3 protein, without DNA. The table counts over 350,000 distinct CDR3 sequences; roughly 10% lies in the top ten. The J gene is TRBJ2-1, the V gene TRBV5-1; absent DNA, TCRdb's TRBD1 call cannot be checked. The sequencing sample was made of blood T cells: a sorted CD56 or NKG2C T cell subset, CD4+ or CD8+ T cells, or bulk PBMC T cells (not recorded which). This sequence was found in a woman aged 45-60 years in good health. The CDR3 loop is CASSVLRGRLTYNEQFF.